A single sample gave rise to the 13 T cell receptor beta chains below, sequenced in a study of blood T cell repertoires in COVID-19. Profiling relied on immunoSEQ multiplex PCR, and the TCRdb table lists in-frame clones only, not all of them. The table lists 320,000 or so clones, roughly 85% of them singletons. Sequencing was performed on PBMCs or T cells enriched from blood (not recorded which). These receptors all stem from a woman aged 25-40 years who had been exposed to COVID-19.

This clone appeared once. The rearrangement links TRBV6-5 to TRBJ1-5; D gene unclear. In germline, CDR1 is MNHEY, CDR2 SVGAGI. This CDR3 is 12 amino acids long. V lost 6 bases and J 9 bases, leaving 12 bases between the germline ends. The chain's CDR3 is CASSPGSGPQHF. CDR3 bases: TGTGCCAGCAGCCCCGGTAGTGGGCCCCAGCATTTT.

The chain is built from TRBV5-8 and TRBJ2-3, with a possible D match to TRBD1 (5 bases). CDR3 length: 14 amino acids. The germline V and J ends were trimmed by 0 bases and 5 bases, with 10 bases remaining between them. From germline, CDR1 is SGHTS and CDR2 YDEGEE. The CDR3 here is CASSLDRFLDTQYF. The CDR3 region has the DNA TGTGCCAGCAGCTTGGACAGGTTCCTAGATACGCAGTATTTT.

The V call is TRBV6-1, the J call TRBJ2-1; 9 bases are shared with TRBD2. CDR3 length: 14 residues. CDR1 is MNHNS, CDR2 SASEGT, per germline. Losses at the gene ends were 2 bases for V and 8 bases for J; bases not matched to a gene: 4. CDR3 loop: CASSEQRGDDEQFF. CDR3 nucleotides: TGTGCCAGCAGTGAACAGCGGGGGGACGATGAGCAGTTCTTC.

The chain links TRBV7-2 to TRBJ1-4; D gene ambiguous. The CDR3 is 13 residues long. In germline, CDR1 is SGHTA, CDR2 FQGNSA. Trimming removed 5 bases at V and 6 bases at J, with 10 bases between. The CDR3 DNA reads as TGTGCCAGCAGCCATGACCGGGATGAAAAACTGTTTTTT. Its protein product is CASSHDRDEKLFF.

CDR3 loop: CASSVSSGTSGRRETQYF. In DNA form, the CDR3 reads TGTGCCAGCAGTGTCTCCTCCGGGACTAGCGGGAGGAGGGAGACCCAGTACTTC. J is TRBJ2-5 and V is TRBV6-1; 15 bases map to TRBD2. This CDR3 has 18 residues. Germline assignment: CDR1 MNHNS and CDR2 SASEGT. The J segment lost 5 bases and the V segment lost 4 bases, leaving 11 bases of the junction unmatched.

This chain connects TRBV27 to TRBJ1-4; TRBD1 might be the D (5 bases). Germline CDR1 reads MNHEY; CDR2 reads SMNVEV (reference sequence). The V gene lost 7 bases and the J gene lost 7 bases, with 13 bases spanning the gap. The CDR3 sequence is 13 residues long. The CDR3: CASTGSGGEKLFF. The CDR3 DNA is TGTGCCAGCACCGGTTCCGGGGGTGAAAAACTGTTTTTT. The entire variable domain, with the rest obtained from reference TRBV27 and TRBJ1-4, is as follows: EAQVTQNPRYLITVTGKKLTVTCSQNMNHEYMSWYRQDPGLGLRQIYYSMNVEVTDKGDVPEGYKVSRKEKRNFPLILESPSPNQTSLYFCASTGSGGEKLFFGSGTQLSVL.

The gene calls are TRBV9 and TRBJ1-5, with TRBD1 as a possible D gene (5 bases). Trimming stripped 0 bases from V and 4 bases from J, with 11 bases between. The CDR3 length is 15 residues. CDR1 SGDLS and CDR2 YYNGEE come from the germline V gene. The CDR3 loop reads CASSVAAGLNQPQHF. In nucleotides, the CDR3 is TGTGCCAGCAGCGTAGCGGCAGGGTTAAATCAGCCCCAGCATTTT.

The chain couples TRBV30 to TRBJ2-2; the D gene is possibly TRBD2 (5 bases). Germline V CDR1 and CDR2: GTSNPN, SVGIG (reference sequence). V was shortened by 5 bases and J by 5 bases, with 18 bases between the two germline ends. This CDR3 is 15 amino acids long. The CDR3 region has the DNA TGTGCCTGGTTGATACCGACGGGGAGAACCGGGGAGCTGTTTTTT. Its translation: CAWLIPTGRTGELFF. The entire variable domain, with the rest obtained from reference TRBV30 and TRBJ2-2, is as follows: SQTIHQWPATLVQPVGSPLSLECTVEGTSNPNLYWYRQAAGRGLQLLFYSVGIGQISSEVPQNLSASRPQDRQFILSSKKLLLSDSGFYLCAWLIPTGRTGELFFGEGSRLTVL.

J is TRBJ1-1 and V is TRBV12-5; 7 nucleotides match TRBD1. V lost 5 bases, J lost 1 base, and 4 bases stayed unmatched. Per germline, CDR1 LGHNT and CDR2 FRNRAP. The CDR3 has 14 amino acids. CDR3 amino acids: CASGDRVENTEAFF. The CDR3 region has the DNA TGTGCTAGTGGTGACAGGGTGGAGAACACTGAAGCTTTCTTT.

The J gene is TRBJ1-6, the V gene TRBV30; TRBD1 aligns across 8 bases. From germline, CDR1 is GTSNPN and CDR2 SVGIG (reference sequence). This CDR3 has 15 amino acids. Unmatched junction bases numbered 7, after V lost 5 bases and J lost 4 bases. The CDR3 DNA is TGTGCCTGGTCCACACAGGGGGGATATAATTCACCCCTCCACTTT. Encoded protein: CAWSTQGGYNSPLHF.

This chain uses TRBV19 with TRBJ1-6; perhaps TRBD1 as D (5 bases). Germline lookup yields CDR1 LNHDA and CDR2 SQIVND (reference sequence). The CDR3 extends over 16 amino acids. Trimming took 3 bases from V and 6 from J, leaving 15 bases between them. The CDR3 sequence: CASSMSWRQINSPLHF. The CDR3 DNA follows: TGTGCCAGTAGTATGAGTTGGAGACAGATTAATTCACCCCTCCACTTT.

V and J are TRBV18 and TRBJ1-5; possibly TRBD1 for D (6 bases). Germline V gene data show CDR1 as KGHSH and CDR2 as LQKENI. Trimming removed 5 bases from V and 1 base from J, with 9 bases in between. The CDR3 consists of 14 residues. The CDR3 DNA follows: TGTGCCAGCTCAAACCAGGGGAGCAATCAGCCCCAGCATTTT. It codes for CASSNQGSNQPQHF.

The DNA for the CDR3 is TGCGCCAGCAGCCCAGGGACAGGGGGCGGACGATCACCCCTCCACTTT. It codes for CASSPGTGGGRSPLHF. V and J are TRBV5-1 and TRBJ1-6; 12 positions match TRBD1. CDR3 length: 16 amino acids. The germline V gene encodes CDR1 SGHRS and CDR2 YFSETQ. J lost 10 bases, V lost 4 bases, and 9 bases had no gene match. Variable domain in full (rest from reference TRBV5-1 and TRBJ1-6): KAGVTQTPRYLIKTRGQQVTLSCSPISGHRSVSWYQQTPGQGLQFLFEYFSETQRNKGNFPGRFSGRQFSNSRSEMNVSTLELGDSALYLCASSPGTGGGRSPLHFGNGTRLTVT.